Following are 21 T cell receptor beta chains from one sample sequenced in a study of long-term antiretroviral therapy in people with HIV. A v3.0 immunoSEQ assay was performed at survey level. Clones were sequenced by immunoSEQ multiplex PCR, and TCRdb holds only the in-frame ones, with some missing. The sample carries about 29,000 clones, 70% to 90% recorded once. Specimen: unsorted PBMCs, collected about 5 years before starting antiretroviral therapy. The source is a man aged 45-65 years with HIV.

The CDR3 sequence is CASSISDRGGYGYTF. The CDR3, as DNA: TGTGCCAGTAGTATTTCCGACAGGGGAGGGTATGGCTACACCTTC. This chain links TRBV19 with TRBJ1-2; TRBD1 agrees at 8 bases. This CDR3 contains 15 residues. Per the germline V gene, CDR1 is LNHDA and CDR2 is SQIVND (reference sequence). V shed 3 bases, J shed 5 bases, and the junction held 8 bases outside the gene matches. The full variable domain, rest sourced from reference TRBV19 and TRBJ1-2, is DGGITQSPKYLFRKEGQNVTLSCEQNLNHDAMYWYRQDPGQGLRLIYYSQIVNDFQKGDIAEGYSVSREKKESFPLTVTSAQKNPTAFYLCASSISDRGGYGYTFGSGTRLTVV.

The chain links TRBV5-4 to TRBJ1-2; D gene ambiguous. Trimming removed 1 base from V and 4 bases from J, with 11 bases in between. The CDR3 is made up of 14 amino acids. Germline CDR1 SGHNT, CDR2 YYREEE (reference sequence). The CDR3 DNA is TGTGCCAGCAGCTTGTGGCAGAGCCTCTATGGCTACACCTTC. This codes for CASSLWQSLYGYTF.

This chain links TRBV6-1 with TRBJ1-2; D not certain. Trimming shortened V by 10 bases and J by 9 bases, and 18 bases separated the two germline ends. The V gene's germline CDR1 is MNHNS and CDR2 SASEGT. This CDR3 comprises 12 residues. The CDR3 region has the DNA TGTGCCAACAGAGGCCCGGGTATGAGCTACACCTTC. It translates to CANRGPGMSYTF.

The V and J genes are TRBV5-4 and TRBJ1-6; a possible D gene is TRBD1 (5 bases). CDR3 size: 14 residues. Germline V lookup: CDR1 SGHNT, CDR2 YYREEE (reference sequence). V lost 0 bases and J lost 7, with 8 bases in between. The CDR3 DNA sequence: TGTGCCAGCAGCTTGGCGGGGGGAAATTCACCCCTCCACTTT. The encoded protein is CASSLAGGNSPLHF.

J is TRBJ1-1 and V is TRBV5-1; possible D gene TRBD1, 6 bases. V was cut by 4 bases and J by 8 bases, with 15 bases left in between. This CDR3 spans 13 amino acids. In germline, CDR1 is SGHRS, CDR2 YFSETQ. Here the CDR3 DNA reads TGCGCCAGCAGCACCCATAGGGGGGTAGAAGCTTTCTTT. It specifies CASSTHRGVEAFF.

The V gene is TRBV20-1, the J gene TRBJ2-3; no firm D call. V dropped 2 bases and J dropped 12 bases, with 6 bases sitting between them. Germline V CDR1 and CDR2: DFQATT, SNEGSKA (reference sequence). The CDR3 is 9 residues long. CDR3 in amino acids: CSARLHQYF. The CDR3, as DNA: TGCAGTGCTAGACTGCATCAGTATTTT.

This chain joins TRBV5-1 and TRBJ1-1; possibly TRBD1 for D (6 bases). This CDR3 is built from 16 residues. V was clipped by 4 bases and J by 3 bases, with 19 bases between them. Germline values: CDR1 SGHRS, CDR2 YFSETQ. This CDR3 is CASSIVTGSWDTEAFF. The CDR3, as DNA: TGCGCCAGCAGCATAGTTACAGGGTCCTGGGACACTGAAGCTTTCTTT. Complete variable domain (other parts from reference TRBV5-1 and TRBJ1-1): KAGVTQTPRYLIKTRGQQVTLSCSPISGHRSVSWYQQTPGQGLQFLFEYFSETQRNKGNFPGRFSGRQFSNSRSEMNVSTLELGDSALYLCASSIVTGSWDTEAFFGQGTRLTVV.

The chain uses TRBV27 and TRBJ2-7; D not resolved. CDR1 and CDR2 (germline): MNHEY, SMNVEV (reference sequence). V shed 9 bases and J shed 0 bases, with 15 bases lying between them. This CDR3 contains 14 residues. The CDR3 coding sequence is TGTGCCAGTCGGGTGGGAATCACCTCCTACGAGCAGTACTTC. Translation gives CASRVGITSYEQYF.

The chain uses TRBV11-2 and TRBJ2-1; 7 bases agree with TRBD1. The CDR3 totals 13 residues. Germline V gene sequence: CDR1 SGHAT, CDR2 FQNNGV. The trim removed 5 bases at V and 15 bases at J, leaving 13 bases unmatched. CDR3 sequence (DNA): TGTGCCAGCAGCCTGACACAGACAGGGATACTGTTCTTC. Its translation: CASSLTQTGILFF.

V usage is TRBV5-4 and J usage is TRBJ2-3, with TRBD1 matching 7 bases. The V segment lost 3 bases and the J segment 0 bases; nucleotides outside the gene matches: 1. CDR3 length equals 14 residues. Germline V CDR1 and CDR2: SGHNT, YYREEE (reference sequence). DNA for the CDR3: TGTGCCAGCAGCTCACAGGGGAGCACAGATACGCAGTATTTT. Amino acid sequence: CASSSQGSTDTQYF.

The CDR3 protein is CASREQGTTDTQYF. The CDR3 DNA follows: TGTGCCAGCAGAGAACAGGGGACCACAGATACGCAGTATTTT. This rearrangement joins TRBV6-4 to TRBJ2-3; 7 bases fit TRBD1. This CDR3 region has 14 residues. Per germline, CDR1 MRHNA and CDR2 SNTAGT. V trimming: 6 bases; J trimming: 2 bases; junction bases outside the gene matches: 5.

The V call is TRBV4-1, the J call TRBJ2-3; 8 nucleotides line up with TRBD2. Germline CDR1 reads MGHRA; CDR2 reads YSYEKL. This CDR3 contains 18 residues. J lost 8 bases, V lost 1 base, and 17 bases had no gene match. This chain's CDR3 is CASSQAPTSALILSTQYF. Written as DNA, the CDR3 is TGCGCCAGCAGCCAAGCCCCGACTAGCGCCTTAATTTTGTCTACGCAGTATTTT.

In its sample, this clone was seen once. The chain uses TRBV19 and TRBJ1-2; D is uncertain. The CDR3 extends over 15 amino acids. CDR1 is LNHDA and CDR2 is SQIVND in the germline V gene (reference sequence). V gave up 6 bases and J gave up 3 bases, with 17 bases separating them. CDR3 sequence (DNA): TGTGCCAGTAGCCTACATCGGGCGTCGGACTATGGCTACACCTTC. Translated: CASSLHRASDYGYTF.

The genes are TRBV5-1 and TRBJ2-1, with a weak D call TRBD1 (6 bases). CDR3 size: 17 residues. Per the germline V gene, CDR1 is SGHRS and CDR2 is YFSETQ. Trimming shortened V by 0 bases and J by 4 bases, and 17 bases separated the two germline ends. The CDR3 nucleotides are TGCGCCAGCAGCTTGGCCGTGGGACAAGGCCTATACAATGAGCAGTTCTTC. Encoded protein: CASSLAVGQGLYNEQFF.

CDR3 loop: CASSPGDGGYTF. In nucleotides, the CDR3 is TGTGCCAGCTCACCAGGGGATGGCGGCTACACCTTC. The chain employs TRBV18 and TRBJ1-2; no reliable D call. The germline CDR1 and CDR2 sequences are KGHSH and LQKENI. This CDR3 has 12 amino acids. The germline V and J ends were trimmed by 2 bases and 8 bases, with 9 bases remaining between them.

The chain carries TRBV29-1 and TRBJ2-5; the D call may be TRBD1 or TRBD2 (5 bases each). Germline V gene lookup returns CDR1 SQVTM and CDR2 ANQGSEA. The CDR3 contains 15 residues. Trimming pared 2 bases from V and 7 bases from J, leaving 20 bases between. CDR3: CSVELLQGPRGTQYF. For the CDR3, the DNA is TGCAGCGTTGAACTCCTCCAGGGACCACGGGGGACCCAGTACTTC.

CDR3 nucleotide sequence: TGCGCCAGCAGTGAGAGATGGGGAGCGGGAGAAGATACGCAGTATTTT. Translation: CASSERWGAGEDTQYF. This rearrangement joins TRBV10-1 to TRBJ2-3, with TRBD2 matching over 8 bases. The trim removed 2 bases at V and 5 bases at J, leaving 9 bases unmatched. This CDR3 has 16 residues. Germline V CDR1 and CDR2: WNHNN, SYGVQD (reference sequence).

This clone was found once. V gene TRBV7-9 combines with J gene TRBJ2-3; no firm D call. V dropped 2 bases and J dropped 6 bases, with 12 bases sitting between them. The germline gives CDR1 SEHNR, CDR2 FQNEAQ (reference sequence). The CDR3 contains 14 residues. CDR3 in DNA: TGTGCCAGCAGCTTAATGACCGCGCCGGATACGCAGTATTTT. Its translation is CASSLMTAPDTQYF.

This chain links TRBV5-1 with TRBJ2-4; D is tentatively TRBD1 or TRBD2 (5 bases each). CDR1 and CDR2 from the germline V gene are SGHRS and YFSETQ. The CDR3 length is 13 residues. V lost 5 bases to trimming and J lost 13 bases, with 19 bases between them. CDR3 in amino acids: CASRTVPRDGQYF. The CDR3 DNA sequence: TGCGCCAGCAGAACCGTTCCGAGGGACGGCCAGTACTTC.

CDR3 loop: CASSPWGLTDTQYF. CDR3 DNA: TGTGCCAGCTCACCATGGGGCCTCACAGATACGCAGTATTTT. The chain recombines TRBV18 with TRBJ2-3; tentatively, D is TRBD1 (5 bases). Deletions cut 2 bases from V and 2 bases from J, with 8 bases between. The CDR3 spans 14 residues. Germline V gives CDR1 KGHSH, CDR2 LQKENI.

This rearrangement joins TRBV27 to TRBJ2-7; D could derive from TRBD1 or TRBD2 (5 bases each). Germline V gene lookup returns CDR1 MNHEY and CDR2 SMNVEV (reference sequence). V was clipped by 3 bases and J by 2 bases, with 11 bases between them. CDR3 length: 14 residues. CDR3 nucleotide sequence: TGTGCCAGCAGTTTGAGAGGGGTCGCCTACGAGCAGTACTTC. Protein: CASSLRGVAYEQYF.